This entry is about one TCR beta chain. This clonotype was counted at least ten times. This receptor's antigen is unknown. No much larger clonotype is one base removed from it; base qualities were not supplied. The data were taken from a study of early T cells in non-severe SARS-CoV-2 infection (dated by TCRdb to 2020 to 2023). A note on the overall study: TCR sequencing used bulk RNA from unsorted whole blood, so alpha and beta chains could not be paired.

The junction carries 15 bases between V and J, which are trimmed by 5 bases and 8 bases respectively. From the cysteine up to the phenylalanine, the CDR3 has a length of 13 residues. Here the CDR3 DNA is all that survives: 39 bases in frame from base 1. This was a case-control study nested in a cohort of healthcare workers in London, UK, who had nasopharyngeal swab PCR tests and blood samples taken every week. Healthcare workers were recruited between 23 and 31 March 2020, during the week of the UK lockdown, and were followed weekly for up to about 16 weeks. Results the study describes overall, beyond this receptor: VDJdb matching was skewed toward anti-spike CD8 responses, so virus-specific expansions were likely underestimated and private and CD4 specificities were missed.

Preparation of the library involved 5' RACE. Sequencing relied on a NextSeq 500. In the TCR library protocol, unique molecular identifiers were attached to individual cDNA molecules to correct for PCR bias and sequencing error. Both TCR alpha and beta chains were sequenced, and tight co-correlation was observed between alpha and beta sequence abundances in each sample. The original pipeline was this. Decombinator V4 was used to perform V gene, J gene and CDR3 annotation of TCR sequences. Expanded TCRs were defined as changing significantly between any two time points under a Poisson model with p below 0.0001. TCR abundances were normalised to the total number of TCRs sequenced in each sample and reported as counts per million. TRAV1-2 paired with TRAJ12, TRAJ20 or TRAJ33 defined MAIT TCRs, while TRAV10 paired with TRAJ18 defined iNKT TCRs. VDJdb, accessed on 1 November 2021, was searched for TCRs annotated for CMV, EBV and SARS-CoV-2, and TCRs annotated for more than one antigen were excluded. The public reads were run again by TCRdb, first through fastp at Q25 and then through MiXCR, and only productive beta chains were kept. Each entry merges the rows of one CDR3 protein and shows their most common DNA and genes. For this entry, the V and J calls and clone size follow TCRdb and not the study's own pipeline. In all, the sample holds 75,000 to 80,000 distinct CDR3 sequences, and 7.5% to 10% of those were seen once. The ten largest clones represent 4.8% of the sample.

This chain is built from TRBV12-3 or TRBV12-4 and TRBJ1-2; there is no confident call for the D gene. Sequenced: whole blood. This clonotype was sampled from an adult who was a healthcare worker with PCR-confirmed SARS-CoV-2 infection or an uninfected control (not recorded which). The nucleotides read TGTGCCAGCAGTCTAACCGGGTATGAAGGCTACACCTTC. This sequence encodes CASSLTGYEGYTF.